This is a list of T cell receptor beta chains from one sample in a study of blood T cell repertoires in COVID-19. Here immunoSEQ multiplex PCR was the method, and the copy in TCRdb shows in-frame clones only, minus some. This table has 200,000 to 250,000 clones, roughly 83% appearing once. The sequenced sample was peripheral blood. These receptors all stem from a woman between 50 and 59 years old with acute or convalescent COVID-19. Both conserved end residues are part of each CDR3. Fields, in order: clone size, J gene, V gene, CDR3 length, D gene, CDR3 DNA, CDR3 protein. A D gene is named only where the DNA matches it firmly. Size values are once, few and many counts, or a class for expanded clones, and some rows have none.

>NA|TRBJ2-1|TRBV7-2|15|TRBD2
TGTGCCAGCAAAACCGGGACTAGCGGGGTGGGTGAGCAGTTCTTC
CASKTGTSGVGEQFF
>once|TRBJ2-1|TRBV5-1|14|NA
TGCGCCAGCAGCTTCGACGGCTCGGGGAATGAGCAGTTCTTC
CASSFDGSGNEQFF
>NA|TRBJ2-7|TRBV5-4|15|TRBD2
TGTGCCAGCAGCTTGGGGTACGGTAGCGGGAGTCTGCAGTACTTC
CASSLGYGSGSLQYF
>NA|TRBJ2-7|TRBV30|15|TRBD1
TGTGCCTGGAGTCCCGGCAGGGGGCGGCTATACGAGCAGTACTTC
CAWSPGRGRLYEQYF
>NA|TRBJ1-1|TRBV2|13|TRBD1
TGTGCCAGCAGGACAGGGTTTAACACTGAAGCTTTCTTT
CASRTGFNTEAFF
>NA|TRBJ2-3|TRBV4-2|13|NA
TGTGCCAGCCGTCAGGGGTCGGGAGATACGCAGTATTTT
CASRQGSGDTQYF
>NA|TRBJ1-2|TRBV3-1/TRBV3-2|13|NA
TGTGCCAGCAGCCAAGACAGTAACTATGGCTACACCTTC
CASSQDSNYGYTF
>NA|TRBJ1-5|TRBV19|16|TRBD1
TGTGCCAGTAGTGCCCCAGGGGGAAGGAGCAATCAGCCCCAGCATTTT
CASSAPGGRSNQPQHF
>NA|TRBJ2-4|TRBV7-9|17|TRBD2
TGTGCCAGCAGCTTAGAGTTAGGACTAGCGGTGGGGAACATTCAGTACTTC
CASSLELGLAVGNIQYF
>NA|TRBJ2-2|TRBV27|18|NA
TGTGCCAGCAGTTACTCGCCCCCGCAGGGGGGTTACACCGGGGAGCTGTTTTTT
CASSYSPPQGGYTGELFF
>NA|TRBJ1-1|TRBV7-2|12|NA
TGTGCCAGCAGCTTAGCTGACACTCCTCGATTCTTT
CASSLADTPRFF
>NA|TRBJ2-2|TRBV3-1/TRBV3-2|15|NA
TGTGCCAGCAGCCAAAGGGGGGGCCAATCCGGGGAGCTGTTTTTT
CASSQRGGQSGELFF
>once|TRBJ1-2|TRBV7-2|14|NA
TGTGCCAGCAGCCTCTCGGGCAGGGCTGCCGGCTACACCTTC
CASSLSGRAAGYTF
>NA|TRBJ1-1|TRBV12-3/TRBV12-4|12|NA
TGTGCCAGCAGGATAGGGGTTACTGAAGCTTTCTTT
CASRIGVTEAFF
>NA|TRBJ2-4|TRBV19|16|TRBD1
TGTGTCAGTCGGGACAGGCAGTCAATAGCCAAAAACATTCAGTACTTC
CVSRDRQSIAKNIQYF
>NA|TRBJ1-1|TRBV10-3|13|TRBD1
TGTGCCATCACCACGACAGGGGTCACTGAAGCTTTCTTT
CAITTTGVTEAFF
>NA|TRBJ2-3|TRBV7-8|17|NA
TGTGCCAGCAGCCGAGAAAGGAGGGGGGGCCAAGCAGATACGCAGTATTTT
CASSRERRGGQADTQYF
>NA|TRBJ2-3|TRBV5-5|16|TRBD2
TGTGCCAGCAGCTTGCCTAGCGGGGGGGCCACAGATACGCAGTATTTT
CASSLPSGGATDTQYF
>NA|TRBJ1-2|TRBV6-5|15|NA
TGTGCCAGCAGTTGGACAGCTCAAGGGGTCTATGGCTACACCTTC
CASSWTAQGVYGYTF
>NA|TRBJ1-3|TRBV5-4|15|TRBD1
TGTGCCAGCAGCTCCCGGACAGGGGGTGGAAACACCATATATTTT
CASSSRTGGGNTIYF
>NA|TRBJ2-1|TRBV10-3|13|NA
TGTGCCATCAGTGATCAGGGGTCCGGTGAGCAGTTCTTC
CAISDQGSGEQFF
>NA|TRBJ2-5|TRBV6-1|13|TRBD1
TGTGCCAGCACGGGACAGGCCCAAGAGACCCAGTACTTC
CASTGQAQETQYF
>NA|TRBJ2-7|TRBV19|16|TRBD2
TGTGCCAGTAGTACCCGGACTAGCGGGGGGGCCTACGAGCAGTACTTC
CASSTRTSGGAYEQYF
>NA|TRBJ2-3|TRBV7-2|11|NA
TGTGCCAGCAGCCCAACAGATACGCAGTATTTT
CASSPTDTQYF
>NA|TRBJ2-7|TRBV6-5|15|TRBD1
TGTGCCAGCAGTTATCGCGGACAGGGTGTCTACGAGCAGTACTTC
CASSYRGQGVYEQYF
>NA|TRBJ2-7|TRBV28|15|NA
TGTGCCAGCAGTTTATCCGGCGCCGGGGCCTACGAGCAGTACTTC
CASSLSGAGAYEQYF
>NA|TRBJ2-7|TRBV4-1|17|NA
TGCGCCAGCAGCCAAGGCAGGGGGACTAGAAGGTCCTACGAGCAGTACTTC
CASSQGRGTRRSYEQYF
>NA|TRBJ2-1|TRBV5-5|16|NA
TGTGCCAGCACCGAATATCAGGGGATCATTCGCGGTGAGCAGTTCTTC
CASTEYQGIIRGEQFF
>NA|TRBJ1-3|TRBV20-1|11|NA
TGCAGTGTCGGGGGGGAAAACACCATATATTTT
CSVGGENTIYF
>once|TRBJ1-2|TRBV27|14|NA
TGTGCCAGCAGTCCACAGGGCCCGCTCTATGGCTACACCTTC
CASSPQGPLYGYTF
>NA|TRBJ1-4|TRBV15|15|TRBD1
TGTGCCACCAGCAGAGGAACACAGGGGAATGAAAAACTGTTTTTT
CATSRGTQGNEKLFF
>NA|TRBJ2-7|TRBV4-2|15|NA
TGTGCCAGCAGCCTCAGCAGGGTACGCTCCTACGAGCAGTACTTC
CASSLSRVRSYEQYF
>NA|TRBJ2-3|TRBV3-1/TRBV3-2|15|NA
TGTGCCAGCAGCCACGGACAGCTAAGCACAGATACGCAGTATTTT
CASSHGQLSTDTQYF
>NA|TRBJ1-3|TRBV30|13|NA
TGTGCCTGGAACAGGGATTCTGGAAACACCATATATTTT
CAWNRDSGNTIYF
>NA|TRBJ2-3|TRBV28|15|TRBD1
TGTGCCAGCAGTCTCGGACAGGCCCCTGGGGATACGCAGTATTTT
CASSLGQAPGDTQYF
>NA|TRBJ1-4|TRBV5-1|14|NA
TGCGCCAGCTCGTCAAGCACAACTAATGAAAAACTGTTTTTT
CASSSSTTNEKLFF
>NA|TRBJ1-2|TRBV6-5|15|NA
TGTGCCAGCAGTTACTCTCAGGGAACCCTCTATGGCTACACCTTC
CASSYSQGTLYGYTF
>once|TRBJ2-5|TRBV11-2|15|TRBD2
TGTGCCAGCAGATGGACTAGCGGGGCTCGAGAGACCCAGTACTTC
CASRWTSGARETQYF
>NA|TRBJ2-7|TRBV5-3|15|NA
TGTGCCAGAAGCGGGAGTGGTTTGGGATCGTGCGAGCAGTACTTC
CARSGSGLGSCEQYF
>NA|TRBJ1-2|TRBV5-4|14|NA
TGTGCCAGCAGCTTGGAACAGCACCACTATGGCTACACCTTC
CASSLEQHHYGYTF
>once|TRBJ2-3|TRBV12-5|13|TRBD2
TGTGCTAGTGGCACGAGTGGACTAGCGGGGATTTTTTTT
CASGTSGLAGIFF
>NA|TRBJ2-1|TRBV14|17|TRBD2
TGTGCCAGCAGCCAAGATCTTTGGCTAGCGGGAGACGGTGAGCAGTTCTTC
CASSQDLWLAGDGEQFF
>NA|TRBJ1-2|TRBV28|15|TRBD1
TGTGCCAGCAGACTCTCCCAGGGGGCTGGGGGCGGCTACACCTTC
CASRLSQGAGGGYTF
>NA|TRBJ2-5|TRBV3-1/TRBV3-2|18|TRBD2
TGTGCCAGCAGCCAAGACTTAAGGAGCGGGAGGGTCTCAGAGACCCAGTACTTC
CASSQDLRSGRVSETQYF
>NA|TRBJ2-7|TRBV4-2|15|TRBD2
TGTGCCAGCAGCCTGGCCGGACTAGCGGTCTCCGAGCAGTACTTC
CASSLAGLAVSEQYF
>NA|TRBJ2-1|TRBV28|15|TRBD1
TGTGCCAGCAGTTCGGACAGGGGGCGAAGGAATGAGCAGTTCTTC
CASSSDRGRRNEQFF
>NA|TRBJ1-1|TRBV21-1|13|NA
TGTGCCAGCAGCAAAGACGGACTGGTTGAAGCTTTCTTT
CASSKDGLVEAFF
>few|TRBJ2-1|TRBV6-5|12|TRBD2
TGTGCCAGCACCCAAGAGCGGGGGGGCAAGTTCTTC
CASTQERGGKFF
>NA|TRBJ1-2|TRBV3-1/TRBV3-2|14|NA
TGTGCCAGCAGTCTGGGAAGGGGTGGGAAAGGCTACACCTTC
CASSLGRGGKGYTF
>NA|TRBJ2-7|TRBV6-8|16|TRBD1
TGTGCCAGCAGTTACCCTAAGACAGGGCCCCCCTACGAGCAGTACTTC
CASSYPKTGPPYEQYF
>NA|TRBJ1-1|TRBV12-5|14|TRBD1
TGTGCTAGTGGTTTGGATAGACAGGGCACTGAAGCTTTCTTT
CASGLDRQGTEAFF
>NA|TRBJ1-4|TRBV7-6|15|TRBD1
TGTGCCAGCAGTTTGGACAGGGGAACTAATGAAAAACTGTTTTTT
CASSLDRGTNEKLFF
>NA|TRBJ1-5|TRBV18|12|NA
TGTGCCAGCTCACTCCCCCCCGAGGGCCAGCATTTT
CASSLPPEGQHF
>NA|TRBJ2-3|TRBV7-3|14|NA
TGTGCCAGCAGCTTAAACTACGGGGCAGATACGCAGTATTTT
CASSLNYGADTQYF
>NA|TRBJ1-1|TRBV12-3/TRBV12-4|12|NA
TGTGCCAGCAGTTTATGGGGCGGGGAGGCTTTCTTT
CASSLWGGEAFF